The 30 T cell receptor beta chains listed next were all sequenced from one sample in a study of tumor-infiltrating lymphocytes in primary liver carcinoma. Scientists recovered RNA and DNA together from around 20-30 mg of unsorted bulk tissue. The authors made TCR beta cDNA from about 500 ng total RNA with a constant-region primer. Construction of TCR beta libraries relied on three successive nested multiplex PCR rounds employing slightly modified ARM-PCR. TRBV1-TRBV30 forward primers paired with a C-beta reverse primer drove the first two PCR rounds, about 10 cycles each. Each CDR3 protein gets one entry after TCRdb re-called the multiplex PCR reads with MiXCR. The sample includes 75,000 to 90,000 distinct CDR3 sequences, 72% of them seen just once. Sequencing was performed on liver tumor tissue from sampling region 1. As to subset: tumor region T1, superior pole. Source of these receptors: a man in his forties with primary liver carcinoma and hepatitis B virus infection.

This chain uses TRBV5-1 with TRBJ2-1, with D possibly being TRBD2 (5 bases). CDR1 is SGHRS, CDR2 YFSETQ, per germline. Trimming pared 1 base from V and 8 bases from J, leaving 22 bases between. CDR3 length equals 17 residues. The CDR3 nucleotides are TGCGCCAGCAGCTTGACCATAGGAAGGGCTAACGGGGATGAGCAGTTCTTC. It translates to CASSLTIGRANGDEQFF. Full variable domain (missing parts from reference TRBV5-1 and TRBJ2-1): KAGVTQTPRYLIKTRGQQVTLSCSPISGHRSVSWYQQTPGQGLQFLFEYFSETQRNKGNFPGRFSGRQFSNSRSEMNVSTLELGDSALYLCASSLTIGRANGDEQFFGPGTRLTVL.

This clonotype came up many times. The chain employs TRBV7-9 and TRBJ2-6; no firm D call. In germline, CDR1 is SEHNR, CDR2 FQNEAQ (reference sequence). V dropped 6 bases and J dropped 4 bases, with 4 bases sitting between them. This CDR3 has 12 amino acids. In DNA form, the CDR3 reads TGTGCCAGCAGAGGAGGGGCCAACGTCCTGACTTTC. Protein: CASRGGANVLTF.

Remarks on this clonotype: A much larger clonotype is one base distant, so this may be a read error. The CDR3 does not end in the conserved phenylalanine or tryptophan, so this is likely a read error. The chain uses TRBV6-5 and TRBJ2-1; either TRBD1 or TRBD2 may supply D (5 bases each). V was pared by 0 bases and J by 9 bases, with 18 bases between. The CDR3 contains 16 residues. The germline CDR1 and CDR2 sequences are MNHEY and SVGAGI. Written as DNA, the CDR3 is TGTGCCAGCAGTTACTCCGGGGCGATGATGAACGCTGAGCAGTTCCTC. It codes for CASSYSGAMMNAEQFL.

Turning to this clonotype: Germline and junction disagree at one end, which may indicate a read error. The chain couples TRBV6-2 or TRBV6-3 to TRBJ2-1; D tentatively fits TRBD1 or TRBD2 (5 bases each). The germline V gene has CDR1 MNHEY and CDR2 SVGEGT. The CDR3 is 15 residues long. CDR3: CASSYDGTFYNEQFF. CDR3 DNA sequence: TGTGCCAGCAGTTACGATGGGACGTTTTACAACGAGCAGTTCTTC.

Notes on this clonotype: One junction end disagrees with the germline gene, perhaps due to a read error. This sequence joins TRBV28 and TRBJ2-7, with a weak D call TRBD2 (5 bases). The V gene's germline CDR1 is MDHEN and CDR2 SYDVKM. There are 16 residues in the CDR3. CDR3 in DNA: TGTGCCAGCAGTAAAGGAGCTAGCTGGTTCTCATACGAGCAGCACTTC. This encodes CASSKGASWFSYEQHF.

As for this clonotype: The junction departs from the called germline gene at one end, perhaps through a read error. The chain has TRBV6-6 and TRBJ1-1; D is ambiguous. Germline CDR1 and CDR2: MNHNY and SVGAGI (reference sequence). This CDR3 has 14 amino acids. The CDR3: CASSYSIATTEVFF. The CDR3 nucleotides read TGTGCCAGCAGTTACTCGATTGCGACCACTGAAGTTTTCTTC.

The sample holds many counts of this clonotype. V usage is TRBV10-3 and J usage is TRBJ2-5; 9 bases map to TRBD2. V dropped 6 bases and J dropped 2; count of bases not matched to a gene: 7. The CDR3 length is 15 residues. The germline V gene encodes CDR1 ENHRY and CDR2 SYGVKD. CDR3: CAIRGSGGTQETQYF. Here the CDR3 DNA reads TGTGCCATCAGAGGTAGCGGGGGCACGCAAGAGACCCAGTACTTC.

Notes on this clonotype: A junction boundary mismatches the germline segment, possibly from a read error. The chain employs TRBV6-5 and TRBJ2-7; D may be TRBD2 (6 bases). CDR1 is MNHEY and CDR2 is SVGAGI in the germline V gene. This CDR3 spans 16 amino acids. The CDR3 region has the DNA TGTATCAGCAGTATCACCCGGGACTTTGGTTCCTCCGAGCAGTACTTC. It translates to CISSITRDFGSSEQYF.

Regarding this clonotype: This may be a read error, as it is one base from a much larger clone. The V gene is TRBV7-9, the J gene TRBJ1-1, with a tentative D call TRBD1 (5 bases). Germline CDR1 is SEHNR and CDR2 is FQNEAQ (reference sequence). The germline V and J ends were trimmed by 7 bases and 3 bases, with 15 bases remaining between them. CDR3 size: 14 residues. CDR3 loop: CASNWGGADTEAFF. CDR3 coding DNA: TGTGCCAGCAACTGGGGGGGAGCGGACACTGAAGCTTTCTTT. Full variable domain (remainder filled in from reference TRBV7-9 and TRBJ1-1): DTGVSQNPRHKITKRGQNVTFRCDPISEHNRLYWYRQTLGQGPEFLTYFQNEAQLEKSRLLSDRFSAERPKGSFSTLEIQRTEQGDSAMYLCASNWGGADTEAFFGQGTRLTVV.

Comments on this clonotype: One end of the junction is discordant with germline, which a read error may explain. This sequence joins TRBV29-1 and TRBJ2-1, with 11 nucleotides matching TRBD2. Germline loops: CDR1 SQVTM, CDR2 ANQGSEA. The CDR3 covers 14 residues. For the CDR3, the DNA is TGCAGCGCCGCCACTAGCGGGAGATTGGATGAGCAGCTCTTC. Amino acid sequence: CSAATSGRLDEQLF.

As to this clonotype: The conserved final phenylalanine or tryptophan is absent from the CDR3, which likely points to a read error. The rearrangement joins TRBV18 to TRBJ2-2; no firm D call. From germline, CDR1 is KGHSH and CDR2 LQKENI. The CDR3 consists of 15 residues. Trimming took off 3 bases at V and 3 bases at J, with 11 bases between the two ends. CDR3 amino acids: CASSPFSRDTGELFS. CDR3 nucleotides: TGTGCCAGCTCACCGTTCAGTAGGGACACCGGGGAGCTGTTTTCT.

About this clonotype itself: A read error is possible here, since a much larger clone lies one base away. The chain has TRBV7-8 and TRBJ2-1, with 15 nucleotides matching TRBD2. Germline CDR1 and CDR2: SGHVS and FQNEAQ. CDR3 length equals 19 residues. The CDR3 coding sequence is TGTGCCAGCAGCTTAGCAGGGACTAGCGGGAGGTTTTACTACAATGAGCGGTTCTTC. Amino acid sequence: CASSLAGTSGRFYYNERFF.

Notes on this clonotype: Here the CDR3 omits its conserved ending phenylalanine or tryptophan, so a read error is the likely source. The chain carries TRBV5-5 and TRBJ2-3; 11 nucleotides match TRBD2. V shed 4 bases, J shed 1 base, and the junction held 5 bases outside the gene matches. There are 16 residues in the CDR3. Per the germline V gene, CDR1 is SGHKS and CDR2 is YYEKEE (reference sequence). The CDR3 region is CASSISGRAGTDTQYS. For the CDR3, the DNA is TGTGCCAGCAGCATTAGCGGGAGGGCCGGCACAGATACGCAGTATTCC.

Comments on this clonotype: The final CDR3 position lacks the conserved phenylalanine or tryptophan, pointing to a likely read error. V is TRBV10-3 and J is TRBJ2-6; perhaps D is TRBD1 or TRBD2 (5 bases each). The V gene lost 8 bases and the J gene lost 2 bases, with 7 bases spanning the gap. The CDR3 spans 13 residues. Germline assignment: CDR1 ENHRY and CDR2 SYGVKD. CDR3 residues: CAIGDPGANVLTY. Written as DNA, the CDR3 is TGTGCCATCGGGGACCCTGGGGCCAACGTCCTGACTTAC.

A word on this clonotype: The junction does not match germline at one end; this may be a read error. V usage is TRBV11-2 and J usage is TRBJ2-2; D could derive from TRBD1 or TRBD2 (5 bases each). CDR3 length equals 15 residues. Germline V gene lookup returns CDR1 SGHAT and CDR2 FQNNGV. The CDR3: CANSLLRTDTGELFF. CDR3 in DNA: TGTGCCAACAGCTTACTCAGGACGGACACCGGGGAACTGTTTTTT.

As regards this clonotype: A read error may produce the germline difference seen at one junction end. The chain carries TRBV5-1 and TRBJ2-5; D may correspond to TRBD1 or TRBD2 (6 bases each). This CDR3 is 14 amino acids long. CDR1 is SGHRS, CDR2 YFSETQ, per germline. In DNA form, the CDR3 reads TGCGCCAGCAGCATCGGAGAGGGGGGAGAGACCCACTACTTC. Translation: CASSIGEGGETHYF.

In this sample, this clonotype turned up once. The rearrangement links TRBV4-2 to TRBJ1-1; D gene uncertain. The V gene's germline CDR1 is LGHNA and CDR2 YNFKEQ. The CDR3 is made up of 14 amino acids. With 9 bases removed from V and 1 base from J, the gap between germline ends came to 15 bases. CDR3 in amino acids: CASCQVTENTEAFF. As DNA, the CDR3 is TGTGCCAGTTGCCAAGTGACTGAGAACACTGAAGCTTTCTTT.

Points on this clonotype: The junction shows a germline mismatch at one end, possibly a read error. The chain links TRBV4-1 to TRBJ2-7; weak D call: TRBD2 (6 bases). This CDR3 has 15 residues. Germline V gene data show CDR1 as MGHRA and CDR2 as YSYEKL. This CDR3 reads CASSRSFWGVHEQYF. The CDR3 DNA reads TGCGCCAGCAGCCGGTCGTTCTGGGGGGTTCACGAGCAGTACTTT.

This chain connects TRBV4-2 to TRBJ2-1, with D perhaps matching TRBD1 (5 bases). The CDR3 spans 15 residues. The V end was cut by 2 bases, the J end by 5 bases, with 13 bases between. Germline V CDR1 and CDR2: LGHNA, YNFKEQ. The CDR3 here is CASSQLEGVDNEQFF. The CDR3, as DNA: TGTGCCAGCAGCCAATTGGAAGGGGTAGACAATGAGCAGTTCTTC.

This clonotype showed up many times. The rearrangement uses TRBV6-2 or TRBV6-3 and TRBJ2-7; 7 bases map to TRBD2. The germline V gene has CDR1 MNHEY and CDR2 SVGEGT. There are 15 residues in the CDR3. Unmatched junction bases numbered 10, after V lost 6 bases and J lost 2 bases. In DNA form, the CDR3 reads TGTGCCAGCAGACGCGAGCGGGATCTAACCTACGAGCAGTACTTC. Its protein product is CASRRERDLTYEQYF.

Comment on this clonotype: It may be a read error: a sequence one base away is much more abundant. This CDR3 reads CASSRHGDRALNQYF. The CDR3 DNA sequence: TGTGCCAGCAGTAGACATGGGGACAGGGCCCTAAACCAGTACTTC. This chain uses TRBV28 with TRBJ2-7; 9 bases align to TRBD1. The CDR3 sequence is 15 residues long. Germline-derived CDR1 and CDR2 are MDHEN and SYDVKM. V shed 5 bases and J 10 bases; nucleotides not matched to a gene: 15.

Concerning this clonotype itself: A much bigger clone sits one base away, suggesting this may be a read error. The chain carries TRBV30 and TRBJ2-7; D is perhaps TRBD2 (5 bases). Per the germline V gene, CDR1 is GTSNPN and CDR2 is SVGIG (reference sequence). This CDR3 comprises 13 residues. CDR3 bases: TGTGTCTGGAGCTTTCGGGGTTCCTACGAGCAGTACTTC. Translated, it gives CVWSFRGSYEQYF.

As concerns this clonotype: The germline gene is not matched at one end of the junction; a read error may be the cause. The chain carries TRBV4-1 and TRBJ2-7; 7 bases match TRBD2. CDR1 and CDR2 (germline): MGHRA, YSYEKL. The CDR3 has 15 residues. The CDR3 here is CASSPRGGDSYDQYF. The CDR3 nucleotides are TGTGCCAGCAGCCCTCGGGGAGGGGACTCCTACGATCAGTACTTC.

As for this clonotype: The CDR3 ends on some other residue instead of the conserved phenylalanine or tryptophan, so this is likely a read error. It is unclear where the CDR3 begins or ends on the DNA, so no DNA is shown, and the CDR3 is as TCRdb lists it. This chain links TRBV11-2 with TRBJ2-5; TRBD2, as called in the table, went unchecked against the DNA. The CDR3 is 15 residues long, ends included. Looked up from germline, CDR1 is SGHAT and CDR2 is FQNNGV. The CDR3 loop reads CASSFGTSGGETRYV.

This clonotype appeared a single time. A read error may be the cause here, since a much bigger clone is one base away. This chain links TRBV28 with TRBJ1-1, with D possibly being TRBD1 (6 bases). The ends were cut back, 5 bases at V and 2 bases at J, with 18 bases in the middle. This CDR3 comprises 16 residues. Germline V lookup: CDR1 MDHEN, CDR2 SYDVKM. CDR3 bases: TGTGCCAGCAGTAAGGGGGGCTGGACGTGTAACACTGAAGCTTTCTTT. This translates into CASSKGGWTCNTEAFF.

Comments on this clonotype: A junction end diverges from the germline sequence, so it may reflect a read error. This chain joins TRBV6-5 and TRBJ1-1; tentative D call: TRBD1 (5 bases). The CDR3 sequence is 16 residues long. The germline CDR1 and CDR2 sequences are MNHEY and SVGAGI. Here the CDR3 reads CASSTGLGRMKTEAFF. The CDR3 DNA reads TGTGCCAGCAGTACAGGTTTAGGTAGAATGAAGACTGAAGCCTTCTTT.

Details on this clonotype: Possible read error: a much larger clone is one base away. In this CDR3 the conserved last residue, phenylalanine or tryptophan, is missing, so a read error is likely. The DNA is omitted, as the CDR3 cannot be located on it reliably, and the CDR3 follows TCRdb's listing. V usage is TRBV6-5 and J usage is TRBJ2-5. The CDR3 totals 12 residues, both ends included. Germline loops: CDR1 MNHEY, CDR2 SVGAGI. The CDR3 is CASSYSTGTQCS.

A note on this clonotype: One junction end disagrees with the germline gene, perhaps due to a read error. The gene calls are TRBV10-3 and TRBJ2-3; tentative D call: TRBD2 (5 bases). This CDR3 has 14 residues. Germline CDR1 is ENHRY and CDR2 is SYGVKD. CDR3 sequence (DNA): TGTGCCATCAGTGGGAGAACAGAGGAGGATACGCAGTACTTT. Translated: CAISGRTEEDTQYF.

This CDR3 is CASSINRSFIAGELFF. Here the CDR3 DNA reads TGTGCCAGCAGCATAAACAGGAGTTTTATCGCCGGGGAGCTGTTTTTT. The chain links TRBV11-2 to TRBJ2-2; possible D gene TRBD1, 5 bases. CDR1 is SGHAT, CDR2 FQNNGV, per germline. V lost 5 bases and J lost 6, with 19 bases in between. The CDR3 sequence is 16 residues long.

Comments on this clonotype: A much larger clonotype is one base distant, so this may be a read error. This sequence joins TRBV6-6 and TRBJ2-2; 9 nucleotides match TRBD1. CDR3 length equals 16 residues. In germline, CDR1 is MNHNY, CDR2 SVGAGI (reference sequence). CDR3 nucleotide sequence: TGTGTCAGCAGCTCCTCACAGGGGGCGTACACCGGGGAGCTGTTTTTT. This sequence encodes CVSSSSQGAYTGELFF.